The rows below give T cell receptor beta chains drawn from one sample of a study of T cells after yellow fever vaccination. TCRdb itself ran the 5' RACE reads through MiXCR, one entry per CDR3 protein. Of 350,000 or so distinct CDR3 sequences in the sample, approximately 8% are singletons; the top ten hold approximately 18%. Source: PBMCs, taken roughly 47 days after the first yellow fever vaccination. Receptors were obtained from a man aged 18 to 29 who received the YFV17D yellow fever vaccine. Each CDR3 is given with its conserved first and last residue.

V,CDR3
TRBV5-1,CASSPDGARKTQYF
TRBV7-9,CASSFAGNTGELFF
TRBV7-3,CASSLKGQGAKDTQYF
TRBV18,CASSPSGGLTSEQYF
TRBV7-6,CASSIGTGNQPQHF
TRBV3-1,CASSPQQPGHWNTDTQYF
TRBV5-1,CASSLVPAGGTDTQYF
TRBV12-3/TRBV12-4,CASSPGVAYGYTF
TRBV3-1,CASSRQGPYEQYF
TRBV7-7,CASSSGTGDEQYF
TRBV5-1,CASSPEGPTFGTQYF
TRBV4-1,CASSPLGRGKNTEAFF
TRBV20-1,CSADVLAGGHQETQYF
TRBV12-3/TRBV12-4,CASSYDRVAYNEQFF
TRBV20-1,CSARDPQQETQYF
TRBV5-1,CASSLQGGMSTEAFF
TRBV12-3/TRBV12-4,CASSFGEPHEQYF
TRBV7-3,CASSLNGVTNTEAFF
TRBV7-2,CASSLVVAGVDTQYF
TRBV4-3,CASSQDLKISYEQYF
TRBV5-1,CASRGGANSSSYNEQFF
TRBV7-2,CASSPRQGIYEQYF
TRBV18,CASSPPTRTDTQYF
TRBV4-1,CASSQPVGGSTDTQYF
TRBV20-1,CSAQKDRNNEKLFF
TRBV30,CAWSRSAIIYYNEQFF
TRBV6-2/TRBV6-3,CASSYSPSSYEQYF
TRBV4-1,CASSHRSGEEIYGYTF
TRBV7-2,CASSLVGSSYNSPLHF
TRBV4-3,CASSQGWDSTYNEQFF
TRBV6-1,CASADGVSGNTIYF
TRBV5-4,CASSLESGGFVTQYF
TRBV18,CASSRTDLQPQHF
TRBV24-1,CATSGPFGSGELFF
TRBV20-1,CSARTEQNTGELFF